This entry lists 20 T cell receptor beta chains sequenced from one sample in a study of immune heterogeneity within non-small cell lung tumors (dated by TCRdb to between 2018 and 2020). The TCR template was genomic DNA extracted from bulk tumor tissue, and roughly 590 ng of gDNA was amplified for each sample. During surgery, multiple biopsies were taken from each primary tumor and placed as far apart as possible within the tumor mass. The study cohort was described as untreated, and patients were newly diagnosed NSCLC cases undergoing curative surgery. Sequencing relied on a HiSeq X Ten. The TCR beta CDR3 region was amplified with a multiplex PCR system whose first round of approximately 11 cycles used 32 V-gene forward primers and 13 J-gene reverse primers. TCRdb reanalyzed the raw reads on its own, using fastp at Q25 for trimming and MiXCR for clone calling, and kept in-frame beta chains. Each CDR3 protein gets just one entry, which takes the most common genes and DNA from the rows behind it. Across this sample there are approximately 4,100 distinct CDR3 sequences, with around 26% seen only once. Approximately 13% of the sample belongs to the ten largest clones.

Input material: lung tumor tissue. Source of these receptors: a man in his 60s with non-small cell lung cancer.

This chain connects TRBV5-1 to TRBJ1-4; a weak D match, TRBD1 (5 bases). This CDR3 has 16 residues. CDR1 is SGHRS and CDR2 is YFSETQ in the germline V gene. V was cut by 1 base and J by 8 bases, with 18 bases left in between. The CDR3: CASSLRQGAAEEKLFF. In nucleotides, the CDR3 is TGCGCCAGCAGCTTGAGACAAGGGGCCGCGGAGGAAAAACTGTTTTTT.

This clonotype is medium-sized by share. V usage is TRBV20-1 and J usage is TRBJ1-3; D call uncertain. CDR1 and CDR2 (germline): DFQATT, SNEGSKA (reference sequence). Trimming left V 3 bases short and J 8 bases short, with 8 bases between. The CDR3 extends over 11 amino acids. CDR3 DNA: TGCAGTGCTAGTCGGGCGGACACCATATATTTT. Translation gives CSASRADTIYF.

This sequence joins TRBV11-2 and TRBJ1-1, with no clear D. V dropped 5 bases and J dropped 8 bases, with 6 bases sitting between them. CDR3 length: 10 residues. Germline CDR1 is SGHAT and CDR2 is FQNNGV. The CDR3 sequence is CASSGPEAFF. CDR3 nucleotide sequence: TGTGCCAGCAGCGGACCCGAAGCTTTCTTT.

The chain recombines TRBV27 with TRBJ1-2; D remains unclear. The germline V and J ends were trimmed by 10 bases and 6 bases, with 18 bases remaining between them. CDR1 is MNHEY and CDR2 is SMNVEV in the germline V gene (reference sequence). The CDR3 contains 13 residues. CDR3 in DNA: TGTGCCACCAGACGGACTCAAAAGGATGGCTACACCTTC. Protein: CATRRTQKDGYTF.

The rearrangement links TRBV27 to TRBJ1-3; D unclear. The germline V and J ends were trimmed by 2 bases and 1 base, with 9 bases remaining between them. The CDR3 length is 15 residues. Germline CDR1 is MNHEY and CDR2 is SMNVEV (reference sequence). CDR3 protein: CASSLRWGSGNTIYF. The CDR3 DNA follows: TGTGCCAGCAGTTTACGGTGGGGATCTGGAAACACCATATATTTT.

This chain links TRBV2 with TRBJ1-2; no firm D call. CDR1 is SNHLY, CDR2 FYNNEI, per germline. The ends were cut back, 5 bases at V and 6 bases at J, with 10 bases in the middle. The CDR3 has 12 amino acids. In DNA form, the CDR3 reads TGTGCCAGCAGTATGATAGGGAATGGCTACACCTTC. This codes for CASSMIGNGYTF. Using reference TRBV2 and TRBJ1-2 for the parts outside the CDR3, the full variable domain is EPEVTQTPSHQVTQMGQEVILRCVPISNHLYFYWYRQILGQKVEFLVSFYNNEISEKSEIFDDQFSVERPDGSNFTLKIRSTKLEDSAMYFCASSMIGNGYTFGSGTRLTVV.

The rearrangement joins TRBV19 to TRBJ1-5; 7 bases match TRBD1. Trimming took 5 bases from V and 2 from J; bases not matched to a gene: 9. The CDR3 covers 16 residues. Germline CDR1 reads LNHDA; CDR2 reads SQIVND (reference sequence). CDR3 DNA: TGTGCCAGTAGTTCGAGACAGGGCGGTGGCAATCAGCCCCAGCATTTT. Its protein product is CASSSRQGGGNQPQHF.

Concerning this clonotype: Since a much larger clone is just one base distant, this may be a read error. The chain has TRBV7-8 and TRBJ2-7; 7 bases are shared with TRBD1. Looked up from germline, CDR1 is SGHVS and CDR2 is FQNEAQ. Trimming took 5 bases from V and 5 from J; bases not matched to a gene: 6. This CDR3 has 13 amino acids. The CDR3, as DNA: TGTGCCAGCAGCGTAAGGACAGGCCACGAGCAGTACTTC. It codes for CASSVRTGHEQYF. The whole variable domain, remainder taken from reference TRBV7-8 and TRBJ2-7, is GAGVSQSPRYKVAKRGQDVALRCDPISGHVSLFWYQQALGQGPEFLTYFQNEAQLDKSGLPSDRFFAERPEGSVSTLKIQRTQQEDSAVYLCASSVRTGHEQYFGPGTRLTVT.

By sample fraction, this clonotype is medium-sized (0.01 to 0.1%). The chain carries TRBV24-1 and TRBJ1-4; perhaps TRBD1 as D (5 bases). This CDR3 comprises 18 residues. Trimming stripped 3 bases from V and 4 bases from J, with 20 bases between. CDR1 and CDR2 (germline): KGHDR, SFDVKD. The DNA for the CDR3 is TGTGCCACCAGTGATCTGGGGGGACCCCGTTCCGATAATGAAAAACTGTTTTTT. Translated, it gives CATSDLGGPRSDNEKLFF.

This clonotype was seen more than once but under ten times. The chain employs TRBV30 and TRBJ2-4; weak D call: TRBD1 (5 bases). The CDR3 is 16 residues long. The V end lost 0 bases, the J end lost 3 bases, and 15 bases lay between the germline ends. The germline V gene encodes CDR1 GTSNPN and CDR2 SVGIG (reference sequence). For the CDR3, the DNA is TGTGCCTGGAGTGTTACGGCAGGGTTGGACAAAAACATTCAGTACTTC. Protein sequence: CAWSVTAGLDKNIQYF.

V is TRBV29-1 and J is TRBJ2-1, with 7 bases matching TRBD2. The CDR3 sequence is 13 residues long. Germline lookup yields CDR1 SQVTM and CDR2 ANQGSEA. The junction had 9 bases not matched to a gene; V was cut back by 7 bases and J by 6 bases. The CDR3 here is CSARLALGNEQFF. CDR3 DNA: TGCAGCGCGAGACTAGCTCTAGGCAATGAGCAGTTCTTC.

The chain recombines TRBV19 with TRBJ2-1, with D uncertain. CDR3 length: 15 residues. Germline CDR1 and CDR2: LNHDA and SQIVND (reference sequence). Trimming pared 0 bases from V and 6 bases from J, leaving 12 bases between. CDR3 bases: TGTGCCAGTAGTATAGAAGGGCGAGGAGTCAATGAGCAGTTCTTC. This gives the protein CASSIEGRGVNEQFF.

The chain couples TRBV7-9 to TRBJ1-6; TRBD1 might be the D (6 bases). Looked up from germline, CDR1 is SEHNR and CDR2 is FQNEAQ (reference sequence). CDR3 length equals 17 residues. V shed 5 bases and J shed 6 bases, with 20 bases lying between them. The CDR3 DNA follows: TGTGCCAGCAGCCCGGGGGGGGGCGGAGCCGTTAATTCACCCCTCCACTTT. It yields the protein CASSPGGGGAVNSPLHF.

This clonotype qualifies as medium-sized. V is TRBV27 and J is TRBJ2-2; maybe TRBD1 (5 bases). Trimming removed 5 bases from V and 3 bases from J, with 19 bases in between. The CDR3 loop spans 17 amino acids. Germline V gene data show CDR1 as MNHEY and CDR2 as SMNVEV (reference sequence). As DNA, the CDR3 is TGTGCCAGCAGTCATCGAGACAACGAAGGGGACACCGGGGAGCTGTTTTTT. It codes for CASSHRDNEGDTGELFF.

By sample fraction, this clonotype is medium-sized. The V and J genes are TRBV18 and TRBJ2-3; tentatively, D is TRBD2 (6 bases). Per germline, CDR1 KGHSH and CDR2 LQKENI. Trimming removed 2 bases at V and 4 bases at J, with 13 bases between. The CDR3 covers 15 residues. The CDR3 is CASSPVSGRPDTQYF. The CDR3 bases are TGTGCCAGCTCACCAGTGAGTGGGAGGCCAGATACGCAGTATTTT.

The chain carries TRBV18 and TRBJ2-7, with D perhaps given as TRBD1 or TRBD2 (5 bases each). In germline, CDR1 is KGHSH, CDR2 LQKENI. The V and J ends lost 5 bases and 4 bases respectively, with 9 bases between them. This CDR3 spans 12 amino acids. In nucleotides, the CDR3 is TGTGCCAGCTCAGGGGACGGGTACGAGCAGTACTTC. This gives the protein CASSGDGYEQYF.

This clonotype is medium-sized by share. The V call is TRBV27, the J call TRBJ2-2, with 8 bases that match TRBD2. This CDR3 has 16 amino acids. The germline gives CDR1 MNHEY, CDR2 SMNVEV (reference sequence). With V trimmed by 8 bases and J by 3 bases, 11 bases remained unmatched. The CDR3 sequence is CASHPGGGRYTGELFF. As DNA, the CDR3 is TGTGCCAGCCACCCGGGCGGCGGGAGGTACACCGGGGAGCTGTTTTTT.

The chain links TRBV18 to TRBJ2-3; D is unresolved. Germline assignment: CDR1 KGHSH and CDR2 LQKENI. Trimming removed 4 bases from V and 0 bases from J, with 14 bases in between. This CDR3 contains 16 residues. The CDR3 DNA reads as TGTGCCAGCTCACTATCGGGTATAACCAGCACAGATACGCAGTATTTT. Translating gives CASSLSGITSTDTQYF.

This clonotype is medium-sized. V is TRBV11-3 and J is TRBJ2-3; D call uncertain. The CDR3 is 17 amino acids. Germline CDR1 and CDR2: SGHNT and YENEEA. V was clipped by 5 bases and J by 0 bases, with 18 bases between them. The CDR3 is CASSPKAHSGSTDTQYF. The CDR3 coding sequence is TGTGCCAGCAGCCCCAAAGCCCATTCGGGTAGCACAGATACGCAGTATTTT.

This clonotype was seen once. Relative to the germline gene, one junction end is altered; a read error may explain this. The gene calls are TRBV15 and TRBJ2-1; the D call may be TRBD1 or TRBD2 (5 bases each). This CDR3 spans 14 amino acids. Germline loops: CDR1 LNHNV, CDR2 YYDKDF (reference sequence). CDR3 protein: CATSRDGGNNEKFF. In DNA, the CDR3 is TGTGCCACCAGCAGAGATGGGGGAAACAATGAGAAGTTCTTC.